What follows is one T cell receptor beta chain and its context. The CDR3 runs to 17 residues. Germline loops: CDR1 MNHEY, CDR2 SMNVEV (reference sequence). V lost 0 bases, J lost 4 bases, and 11 bases stayed unmatched. The source of the sample is a study of OX40 agonist ivuxolimab in advanced cancers. On the study more broadly: Hepatocellular carcinoma, melanoma, renal cell or head and neck cancer was diagnosed in the dose-escalation patients. Enrollees could have had prior anti-PD-1, anti-PD-L1 or anti-CTLA-4 therapy, which 40% to 45% had received.

The table came from immunoSEQ multiplex PCR; TCRdb's copy has only in-frame clones and leaves some out. Among about 66,000 clones listed, around 90% were seen once. The genes are TRBV27 and TRBJ1-2; 7 bases line up with TRBD1. Sequenced material: CD4+ or CD8+ T cells sorted from blood, taken in a trial of the OX40 agonist ivuxolimab. This sequence originates from an adult with an advanced solid tumor such as melanoma, head and neck, liver or kidney cancer. As DNA, the CDR3 is TGTGCCAGCAGTTTATCGATAAGGTCGGGACAGAGCTATGGCTACACCTTC. As protein: CASSLSIRSGQSYGYTF.